By its share, the clone carrying this T cell receptor beta chain is medium-sized. The antigen is not known. Trimming shortened V by 2 bases and J by 6 bases, and 6 bases separated the two germline ends. Germline-derived CDR1 and CDR2 are DFQATT and SNEGSKA (reference sequence). The CDR3 is made up of 11 amino acids. Researchers used the Oncomine TCR Beta short-read assay to sequence DNA from cultured CD4+ T cells. MiXCR, run by TCRdb on the PCR reads, gives a single entry per CDR3 protein. The sample holds roughly 7,600 distinct CDR3 sequences; over 20% are singletons and the top ten take more than 7%. The data were taken from a study of vaccination and CD4 T cells after COVID-19. Study information: Convalescent individuals numbered four females and six males, two being Hispanic. Drawing of post-COVID samples took place a median roughly 92 days after diagnosis (range 35 to 161). Post-vaccine sampling followed dose two by a median roughly 65 days (range 14 to 241).

As to treatment: roughly 10-day PBMC culture with coronavirus spike peptide pools or control peptides (ViraFEST assay). Sequences were derived from CD4+ T cells from blood, cultured in vitro, sampled after SARS-CoV-2 vaccination. This receptor was identified in a human donor who had recovered from COVID-19. This chain connects TRBV20-1 to TRBJ2-3; D remains unclear. In DNA, the CDR3 is TGCAGTGCTAGATTTTTGGATACGCAGTATTTT. Translated, it gives CSARFLDTQYF.